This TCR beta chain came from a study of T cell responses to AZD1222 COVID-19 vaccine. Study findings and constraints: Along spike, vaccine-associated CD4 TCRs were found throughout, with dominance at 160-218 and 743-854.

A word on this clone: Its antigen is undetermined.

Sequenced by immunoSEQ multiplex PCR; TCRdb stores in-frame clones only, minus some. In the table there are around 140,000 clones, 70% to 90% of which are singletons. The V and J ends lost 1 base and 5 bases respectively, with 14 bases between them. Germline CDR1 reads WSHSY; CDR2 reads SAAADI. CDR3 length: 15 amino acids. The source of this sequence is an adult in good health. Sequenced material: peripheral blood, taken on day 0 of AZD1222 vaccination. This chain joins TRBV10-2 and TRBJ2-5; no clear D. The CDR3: CASSEYGRSGETQYF. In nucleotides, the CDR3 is TGCGCCAGCAGTGAGTACGGAAGGTCCGGGGAGACCCAGTACTTC.